This T cell receptor beta chain derives from a study of blood T cell repertoires in COVID-19 (dated by TCRdb to 2019 to 2021). In terms of the full investigation: Samples from collaborators originated in the United States, Italy and Spain and spanned both the acute and convalescent phases of COVID-19. The material from the prospective study consisted of cDNA or gDNA derived from T cells, B-cell-depleted T cells, or PBMCs. Subjects who had been exposed to COVID-19, were actively infected with it, or had recovered from it provided the deeply sampled blood TCRbeta repertoires that made up the dataset. The repertoires were made available in a free public database intended to serve as a resource for research on the immune response to SARS-CoV-2. Samples were obtained from the ongoing ImmuneRACE study (first 160 participants) and from over 1,000 subjects provided by 6 global collaborators. Sample metadata almost always included a de-identified subject ID, COVID-19 status, age in years and sex. HLA class I and class II types, where available, came from metadata supplied by the sample provider rather than from assay-based typing. What the study reported, not specific to this receptor: Clinical and demographic metadata were provided uncurated, with the amount varying by source and participant.

TCRbeta CDR3 regions were amplified from genomic DNA by means of the immunoSEQ Assay, a bias-controlled multiplex PCR. The authors processed their data as follows. Within the assay, amplification of reference gene primers was used to estimate how many nucleated cells each sample contained. To quantify the absolute abundance of each unique TCRbeta CDR3 rearrangement, sequence reads were collapsed and filtered. For each sample, productive Simpson clonality was calculated by taking the square root of Simpson's diversity index across productive rearrangements. The immuneACCESS repertoire file appears here via TCRdb, limited to in-frame rearrangements. These files lack a portion of the clones; in checked studies, under half of the deficit traces to unresolved V genes, and the cause of the others is not known. V, J and clone size were drawn from that table, and D and trimming were deduced from the DNA. The sample data list hundreds of thousands of clones, and roughly four fifths of these were observed just once. 5% of the sample belongs to the ten largest clones.

Enrolling through a virtual design, the prospective study's participants ranged in age from roughly 18 to 89 years and lived across 24 United States geographic areas. In the prospective study, participants were assigned to cohorts based on the clinical history participants reported in a screening survey and a study questionnaire. Exposed participants had been in contact with someone with a PCR-confirmed or clinician-diagnosed COVID-19 case within 2 weeks of study entry. Each participant in the prospective study had whole blood, serum and a nasopharyngeal or oropharyngeal swab collected by mobile phlebotomists. Additional blood draws and questionnaires over an approximately 2-month period could optionally be provided by prospective study participants. Before DNA extraction, blood samples from the prospective study were shipped at room temperature or frozen. A word on this clone: Its cognate antigen has yet to be identified. The record has no base qualities; no much larger clone is one base away.

Trimming accounts for 8 bases at V and 3 bases at J, while the number of junction bases matched to no gene is 5. The CDR3, cysteine through phenylalanine, is 14 amino acids long. Of all the DNA, just the CDR3 is kept, 42 bases in frame from base 1. Reading the germline V gene (reference sequence) gives CDR1 LNHNV and CDR2 YYDKDF. Sequencing used PBMCs or T cells enriched from blood (not recorded which). The sequence came from a middle-aged man who had been exposed to COVID-19. This chain is built from TRBV15 and TRBJ2-3, with 10 bases aligning to TRBD2. CDR3 sequence: CATAGTSVTDTQYF. The nucleotides are TGTGCCACCGCCGGGACTAGCGTAACAGATACGCAGTATTTT.